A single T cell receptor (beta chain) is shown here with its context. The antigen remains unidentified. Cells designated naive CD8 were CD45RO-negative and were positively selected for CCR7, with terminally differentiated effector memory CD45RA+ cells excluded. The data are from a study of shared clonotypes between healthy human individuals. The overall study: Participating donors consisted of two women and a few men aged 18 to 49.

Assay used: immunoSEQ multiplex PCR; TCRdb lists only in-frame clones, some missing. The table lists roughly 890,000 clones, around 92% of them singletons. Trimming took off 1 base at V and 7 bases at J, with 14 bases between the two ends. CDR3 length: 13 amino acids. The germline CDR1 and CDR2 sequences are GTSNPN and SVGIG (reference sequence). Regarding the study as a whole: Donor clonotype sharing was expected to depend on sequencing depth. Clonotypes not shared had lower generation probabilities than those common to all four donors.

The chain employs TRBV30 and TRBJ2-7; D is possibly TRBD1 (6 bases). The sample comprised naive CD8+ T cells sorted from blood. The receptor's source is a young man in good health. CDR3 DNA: TGTGCCTGGAGTGCGACAGGCCTAGGGGAGCAGTACTTC. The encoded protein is CAWSATGLGEQYF. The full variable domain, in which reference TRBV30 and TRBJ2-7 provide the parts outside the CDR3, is SQTIHQWPATLVQPVGSPLSLECTVEGTSNPNLYWYRQAAGRGLQLLFYSVGIGQISSEVPQNLSASRPQDRQFILSSKKLLLSDSGFYLCAWSATGLGEQYFGPGTRLTVT.